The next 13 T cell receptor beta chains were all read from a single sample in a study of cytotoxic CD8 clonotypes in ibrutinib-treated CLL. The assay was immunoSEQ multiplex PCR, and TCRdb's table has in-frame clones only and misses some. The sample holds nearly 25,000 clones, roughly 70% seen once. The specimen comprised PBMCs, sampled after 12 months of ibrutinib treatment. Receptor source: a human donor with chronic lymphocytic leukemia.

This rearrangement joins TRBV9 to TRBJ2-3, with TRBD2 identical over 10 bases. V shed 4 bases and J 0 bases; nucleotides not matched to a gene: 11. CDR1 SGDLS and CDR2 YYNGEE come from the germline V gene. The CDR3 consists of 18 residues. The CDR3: CASSPQRGGLPSTDTQYF. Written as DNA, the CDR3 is TGTGCCAGCAGCCCCCAGCGGGGGGGCCTTCCTAGCACAGATACGCAGTATTTT.

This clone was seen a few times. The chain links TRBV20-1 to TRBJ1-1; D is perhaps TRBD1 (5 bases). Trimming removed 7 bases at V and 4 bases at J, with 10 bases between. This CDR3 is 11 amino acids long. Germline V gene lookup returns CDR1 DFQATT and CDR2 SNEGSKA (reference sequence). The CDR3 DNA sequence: TGCAGTGTCAAGGGGCGCACTGAAGCTTTCTTT. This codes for CSVKGRTEAFF.

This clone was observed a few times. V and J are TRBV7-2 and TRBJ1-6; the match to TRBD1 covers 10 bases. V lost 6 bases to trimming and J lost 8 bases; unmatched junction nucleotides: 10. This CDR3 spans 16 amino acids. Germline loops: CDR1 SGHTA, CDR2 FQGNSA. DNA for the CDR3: TGTGCCAGCAGGCCGGGACAGGGGCTTAGGGATTCACCCCTCCACTTT. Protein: CASRPGQGLRDSPLHF. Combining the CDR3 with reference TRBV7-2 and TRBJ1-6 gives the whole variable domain GAGVSQSPSNKVTEKGKDVELRCDPISGHTALYWYRQSLGQGLEFLIYFQGNSAPDKSGLPSDRFSAERTGGSVSTLTIQRTQQEDSAVYLCASRPGQGLRDSPLHFGNGTRLTVT.

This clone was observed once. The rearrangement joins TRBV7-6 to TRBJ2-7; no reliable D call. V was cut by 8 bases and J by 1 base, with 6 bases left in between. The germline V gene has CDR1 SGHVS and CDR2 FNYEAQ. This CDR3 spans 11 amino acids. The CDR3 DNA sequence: TGTGCCAGCTCTCCTTCCTACGAGCAGTACTTC. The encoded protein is CASSPSYEQYF.

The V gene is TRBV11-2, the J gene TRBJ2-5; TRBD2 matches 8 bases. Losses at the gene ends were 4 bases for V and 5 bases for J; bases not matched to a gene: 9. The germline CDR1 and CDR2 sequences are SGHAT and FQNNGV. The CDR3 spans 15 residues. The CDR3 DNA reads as TGTGCCAGCAGCTCAACGGGGGGGCCTTTTGAGACCCAGTACTTC. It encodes CASSSTGGPFETQYF. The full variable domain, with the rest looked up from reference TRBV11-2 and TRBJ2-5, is EAGVAQSPRYKIIEKRQSVAFWCNPISGHATLYWYQQILGQGPKLLIQFQNNGVVDDSQLPKDRFSAERLKGVDSTLKIQPAKLEDSAVYLCASSSTGGPFETQYFGPGTRLLVL.

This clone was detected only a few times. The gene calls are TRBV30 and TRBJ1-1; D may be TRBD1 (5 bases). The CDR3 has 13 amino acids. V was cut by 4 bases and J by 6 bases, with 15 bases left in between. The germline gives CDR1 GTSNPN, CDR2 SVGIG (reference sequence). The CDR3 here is CAWTHGGRAEAFF. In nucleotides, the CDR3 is TGTGCCTGGACCCACGGGGGGAGGGCTGAAGCTTTCTTT.

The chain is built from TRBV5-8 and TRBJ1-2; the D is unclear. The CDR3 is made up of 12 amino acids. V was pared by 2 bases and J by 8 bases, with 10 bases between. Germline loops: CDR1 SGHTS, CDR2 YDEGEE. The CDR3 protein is CASSFSRQGYTF. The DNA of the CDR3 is TGTGCCAGCAGCTTCTCCAGACAAGGCTACACCTTC. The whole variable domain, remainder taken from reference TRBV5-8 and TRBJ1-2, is EAGVTQSPTHLIKTRGQQATLRCSPISGHTSVYWYQQALGLGLQFLLWYDEGEERNRGNFPPRFSGRQFPNYSSELNVNALELEDSALYLCASSFSRQGYTFGSGTRLTVV.

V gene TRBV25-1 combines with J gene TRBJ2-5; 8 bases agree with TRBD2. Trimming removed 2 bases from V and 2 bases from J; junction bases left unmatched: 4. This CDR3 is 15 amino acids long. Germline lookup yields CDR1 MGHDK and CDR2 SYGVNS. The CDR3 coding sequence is TGTGCCAGCAGTGAACCAACTAGCGGACAAGAGACCCAGTACTTC. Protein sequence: CASSEPTSGQETQYF.

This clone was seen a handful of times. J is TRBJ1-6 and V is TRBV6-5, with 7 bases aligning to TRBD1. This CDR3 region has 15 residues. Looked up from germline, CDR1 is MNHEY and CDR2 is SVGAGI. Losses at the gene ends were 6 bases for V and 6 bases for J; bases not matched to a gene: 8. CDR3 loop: CASSKLGQVNSPLHF. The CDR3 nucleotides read TGTGCCAGCAGCAAGCTTGGACAGGTTAATTCACCCCTCCACTTT.

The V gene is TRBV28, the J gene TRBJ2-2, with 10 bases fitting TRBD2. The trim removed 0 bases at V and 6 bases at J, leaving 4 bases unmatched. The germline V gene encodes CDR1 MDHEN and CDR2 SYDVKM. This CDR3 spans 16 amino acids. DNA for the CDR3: TGTGCCAGCAGTTTATGGGCTAGCGGGGGATCCGGGGAGCTGTTTTTT. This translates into CASSLWASGGSGELFF.

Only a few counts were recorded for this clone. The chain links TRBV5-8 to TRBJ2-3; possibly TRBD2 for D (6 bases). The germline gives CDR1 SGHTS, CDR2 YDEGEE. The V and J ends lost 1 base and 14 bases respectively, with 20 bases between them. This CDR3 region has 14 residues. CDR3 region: CASSLRRGYSKTYF. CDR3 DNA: TGTGCCAGCAGCTTGAGGCGGGGATACTCAAAGACGTATTTT.

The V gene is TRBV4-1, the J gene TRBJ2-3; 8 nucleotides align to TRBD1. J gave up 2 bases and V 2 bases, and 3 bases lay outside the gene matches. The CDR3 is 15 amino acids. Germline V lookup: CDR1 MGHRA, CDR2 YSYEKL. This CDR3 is CASSQQGADTDTQYF. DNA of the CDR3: TGCGCCAGCAGCCAACAGGGGGCGGACACAGATACGCAGTATTTT.

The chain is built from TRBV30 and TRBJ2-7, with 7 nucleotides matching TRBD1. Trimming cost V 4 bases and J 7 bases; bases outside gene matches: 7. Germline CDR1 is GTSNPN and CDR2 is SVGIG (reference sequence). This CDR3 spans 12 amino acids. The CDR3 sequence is CAWTPGQLEQYF. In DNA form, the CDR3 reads TGTGCCTGGACCCCGGGACAGCTAGAGCAGTACTTC.